This TCR beta chain was sequenced in a study of blood T cell repertoires in COVID-19. About the study: Samples taken during acute and convalescent COVID-19 were collected in the United States, Italy and Spain.

This CDR3 spans 16 amino acids. Trimming took 3 bases from V and 5 from J; bases not matched to a gene: 9. Germline assignment: CDR1 SGHTA and CDR2 FQGTGA. Authors' processing steps: The authors estimated nucleated cell counts from reference gene primer amplification. The assay was immunoSEQ multiplex PCR, and TCRdb's table has in-frame clones only and misses some. That table furnishes V, J and clone size, whereas the DNA furnished D and trimming. The sample includes roughly 220,000 clones, about 78% of them seen just once. This sequence was found in a woman in her sixties or seventies with acute or convalescent COVID-19. The sequencing input was peripheral blood. J is TRBJ2-2 and V is TRBV7-3; 7 bases are shared with TRBD2. The CDR3 DNA follows: TGTGCCAGCAGCTTCTTACCGCGGGAGCTTACCGGGGAGCTGTTTTTT. Translated, it gives CASSFLPRELTGELFF.